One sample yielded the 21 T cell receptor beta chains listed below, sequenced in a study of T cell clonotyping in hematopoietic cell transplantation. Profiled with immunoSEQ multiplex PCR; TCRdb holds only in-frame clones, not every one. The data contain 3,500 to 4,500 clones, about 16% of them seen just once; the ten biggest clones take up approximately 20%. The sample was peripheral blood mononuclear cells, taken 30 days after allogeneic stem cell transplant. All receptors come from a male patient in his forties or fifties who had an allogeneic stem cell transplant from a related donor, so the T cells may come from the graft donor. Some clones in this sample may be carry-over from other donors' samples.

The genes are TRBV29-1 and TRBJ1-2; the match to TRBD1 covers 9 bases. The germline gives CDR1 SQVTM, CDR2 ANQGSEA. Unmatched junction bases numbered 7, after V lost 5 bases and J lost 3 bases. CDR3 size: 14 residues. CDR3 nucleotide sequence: TGCAGCGTTCCAGGACAGGGGACATACTATGGCTACACCTTC. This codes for CSVPGQGTYYGYTF. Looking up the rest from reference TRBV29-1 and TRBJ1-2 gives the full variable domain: SAVISQKPSRDICQRGTSLTIQCQVDSQVTMMFWYRQQPGQSLTLIATANQGSEATYESGFVIDKFPISRPNLTFSTLTVSNMSPEDSSIYLCSVPGQGTYYGYTFGSGTRLTVV.

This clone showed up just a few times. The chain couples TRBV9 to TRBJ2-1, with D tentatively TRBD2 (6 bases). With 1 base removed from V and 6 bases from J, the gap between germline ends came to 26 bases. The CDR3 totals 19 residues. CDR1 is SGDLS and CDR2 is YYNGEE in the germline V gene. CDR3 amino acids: CASSVSRNAQVVGGNEQFF. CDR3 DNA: TGTGCCAGCAGCGTATCCCGAAATGCGCAAGTAGTGGGGGGCAATGAGCAGTTCTTC.

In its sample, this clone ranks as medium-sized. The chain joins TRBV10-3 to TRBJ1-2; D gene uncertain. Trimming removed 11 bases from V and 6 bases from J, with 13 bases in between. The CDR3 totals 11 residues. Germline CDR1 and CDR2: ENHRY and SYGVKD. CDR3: CAGLPFDGYTF. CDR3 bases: TGTGCCGGCCTTCCCTTCGATGGCTACACCTTC.

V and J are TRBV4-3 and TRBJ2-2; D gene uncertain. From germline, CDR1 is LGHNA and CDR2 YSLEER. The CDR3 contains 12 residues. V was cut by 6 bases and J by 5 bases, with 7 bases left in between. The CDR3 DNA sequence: TGCGCCAGCAGTTTAGGGACCGGGGAGCTGTTTTTT. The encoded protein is CASSLGTGELFF.

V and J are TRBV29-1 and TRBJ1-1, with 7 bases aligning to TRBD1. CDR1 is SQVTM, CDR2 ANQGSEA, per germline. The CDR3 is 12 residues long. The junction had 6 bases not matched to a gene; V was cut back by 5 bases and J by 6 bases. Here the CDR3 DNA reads TGCAGCGTTATCATGACAGGGCCTGAAGCTTTCTTT. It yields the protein CSVIMTGPEAFF.

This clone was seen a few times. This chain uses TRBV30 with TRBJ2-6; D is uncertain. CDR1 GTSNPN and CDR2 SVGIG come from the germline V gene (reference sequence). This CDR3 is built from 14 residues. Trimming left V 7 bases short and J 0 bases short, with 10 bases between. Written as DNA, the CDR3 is TGTGCCTTGGAAGCAGTCTCTGGGGCCAACGTCCTGACTTTC. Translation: CALEAVSGANVLTF. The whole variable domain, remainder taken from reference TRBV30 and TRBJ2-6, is SQTIHQWPATLVQPVGSPLSLECTVEGTSNPNLYWYRQAAGRGLQLLFYSVGIGQISSEVPQNLSASRPQDRQFILSSKKLLLSDSGFYLCALEAVSGANVLTFGAGSRLTVL.

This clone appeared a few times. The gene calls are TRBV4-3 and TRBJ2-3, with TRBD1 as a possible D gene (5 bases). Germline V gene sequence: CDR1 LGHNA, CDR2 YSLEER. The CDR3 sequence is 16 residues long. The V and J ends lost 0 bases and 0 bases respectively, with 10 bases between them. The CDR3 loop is CASSQDLDTSTDTQYF. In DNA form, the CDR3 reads TGCGCCAGCAGCCAAGATTTGGACACCAGCACAGATACGCAGTATTTT.

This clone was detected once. The CDR3 spells CAWSRLTSGSRYEQYF. DNA of the CDR3: TGTGCCTGGAGTCGGCTGACTAGCGGGAGTCGCTACGAGCAGTACTTC. V and J are TRBV30 and TRBJ2-7, with 12 bases that match TRBD2. This CDR3 comprises 16 residues. V dropped 2 bases and J dropped 3; count of bases not matched to a gene: 8. Germline assignment: CDR1 GTSNPN and CDR2 SVGIG (reference sequence).

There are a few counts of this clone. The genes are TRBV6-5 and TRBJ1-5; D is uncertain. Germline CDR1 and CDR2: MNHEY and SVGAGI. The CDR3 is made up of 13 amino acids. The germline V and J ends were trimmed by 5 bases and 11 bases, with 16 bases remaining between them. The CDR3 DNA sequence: TGTGCCAGCAGTGACCCCCCTGATGGGGCCCAGCATTTT. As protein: CASSDPPDGAQHF.

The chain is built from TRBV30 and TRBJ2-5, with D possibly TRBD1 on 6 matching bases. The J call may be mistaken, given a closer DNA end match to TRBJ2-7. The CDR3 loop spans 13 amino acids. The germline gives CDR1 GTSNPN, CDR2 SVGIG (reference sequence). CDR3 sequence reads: CAWSNRVDNEQYF. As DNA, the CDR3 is TGTGCCTGGTCGAACAGGGTTGATAACGAGCAGTACTTC.

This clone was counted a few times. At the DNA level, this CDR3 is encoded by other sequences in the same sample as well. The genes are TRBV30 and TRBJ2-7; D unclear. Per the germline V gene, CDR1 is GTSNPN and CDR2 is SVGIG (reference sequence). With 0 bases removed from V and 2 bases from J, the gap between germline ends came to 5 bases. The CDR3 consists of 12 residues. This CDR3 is CAWSVPPYEQYF. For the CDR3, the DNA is TGTGCCTGGAGTGTACCCCCCTACGAGCAGTACTTC.

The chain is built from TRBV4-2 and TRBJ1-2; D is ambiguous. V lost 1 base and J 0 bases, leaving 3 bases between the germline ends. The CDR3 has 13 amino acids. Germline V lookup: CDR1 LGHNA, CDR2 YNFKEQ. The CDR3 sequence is CASSQGANYGYTF. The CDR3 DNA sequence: TGTGCCAGCAGCCAAGGGGCTAACTATGGCTACACCTTC.

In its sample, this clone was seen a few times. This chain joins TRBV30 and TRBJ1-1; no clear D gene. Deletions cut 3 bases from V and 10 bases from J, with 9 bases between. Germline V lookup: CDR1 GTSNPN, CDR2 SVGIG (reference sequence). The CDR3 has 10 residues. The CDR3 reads CAWRGLGAFF. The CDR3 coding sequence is TGTGCCTGGAGGGGTTTGGGAGCTTTCTTT.

In nucleotides, the CDR3 is TGTGCCAGCAGTGGCCGGGGAGGGGGCAATCAGCCCCAGCATTTT. It codes for CASSGRGGGNQPQHF. The chain recombines TRBV2 with TRBJ1-5, with D tentatively TRBD1 (5 bases). Germline V CDR1 and CDR2: SNHLY, FYNNEI. The CDR3 consists of 15 residues. Trimming left V 4 bases short and J 2 bases short, with 12 bases between. Filled out from reference TRBV2 and TRBJ1-5, the complete variable domain reads EPEVTQTPSHQVTQMGQEVILRCVPISNHLYFYWYRQILGQKVEFLVSFYNNEISEKSEIFDDQFSVERPDGSNFTLKIRSTKLEDSAMYFCASSGRGGGNQPQHFGDGTRLSIL.

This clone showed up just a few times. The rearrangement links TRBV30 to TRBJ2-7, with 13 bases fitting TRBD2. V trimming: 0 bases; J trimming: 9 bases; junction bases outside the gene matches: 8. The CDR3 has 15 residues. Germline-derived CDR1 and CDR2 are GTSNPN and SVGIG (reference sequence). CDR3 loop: CAWSVPGLAGFGQYF. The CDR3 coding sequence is TGTGCCTGGAGTGTACCGGGACTAGCGGGGTTTGGGCAGTACTTC.

For the CDR3, the DNA is TGTGCCTGGAGAGGGGACTATAACTATGGCTACACCTTC. Its translation is CAWRGDYNYGYTF. The chain employs TRBV30 and TRBJ1-2; the D gene is possibly TRBD1 (5 bases). Trimming pared 3 bases from V and 1 base from J, leaving 9 bases between. CDR3 length: 13 residues. Germline CDR1 is GTSNPN and CDR2 is SVGIG (reference sequence).

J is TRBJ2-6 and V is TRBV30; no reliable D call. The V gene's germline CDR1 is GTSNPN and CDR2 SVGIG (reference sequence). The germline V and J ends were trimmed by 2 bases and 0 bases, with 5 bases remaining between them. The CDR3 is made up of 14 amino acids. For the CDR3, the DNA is TGTGCCTGGAGTCTTAGCTCTGGGGCCAACGTCCTGACTTTC. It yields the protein CAWSLSSGANVLTF. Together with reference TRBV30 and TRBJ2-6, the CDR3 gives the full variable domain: SQTIHQWPATLVQPVGSPLSLECTVEGTSNPNLYWYRQAAGRGLQLLFYSVGIGQISSEVPQNLSASRPQDRQFILSSKKLLLSDSGFYLCAWSLSSGANVLTFGAGSRLTVL.

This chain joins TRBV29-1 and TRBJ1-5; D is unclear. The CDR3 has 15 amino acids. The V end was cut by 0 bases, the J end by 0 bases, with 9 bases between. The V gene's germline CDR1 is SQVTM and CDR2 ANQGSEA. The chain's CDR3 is CSVEDRKISNQPQHF. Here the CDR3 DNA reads TGCAGCGTTGAAGATCGGAAAATTAGCAATCAGCCCCAGCATTTT.

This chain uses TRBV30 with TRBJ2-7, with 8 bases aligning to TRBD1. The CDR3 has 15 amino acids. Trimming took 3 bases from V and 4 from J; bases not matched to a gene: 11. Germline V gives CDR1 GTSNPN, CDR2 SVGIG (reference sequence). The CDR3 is CAWSSGTGGVYEQYF. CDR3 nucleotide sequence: TGTGCCTGGAGCTCCGGGACAGGAGGGGTTTACGAGCAGTACTTC.

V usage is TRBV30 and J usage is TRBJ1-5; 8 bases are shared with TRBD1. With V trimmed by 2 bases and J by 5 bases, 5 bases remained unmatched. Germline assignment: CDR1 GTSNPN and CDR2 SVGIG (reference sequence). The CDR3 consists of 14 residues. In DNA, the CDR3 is TGTGCCTGGAGTAGCGGACAGGGAGATCAGCCCCAGCATTTT. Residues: CAWSSGQGDQPQHF.

In nucleotides, the CDR3 is TGTGCCAGCAGCCTCCGAGGGGTCTCTGGAAACACCATATATTTT. Its protein is CASSLRGVSGNTIYF. V and J are TRBV7-2 and TRBJ1-3; D is perhaps TRBD1 (5 bases). Trimming left V 5 bases short and J 0 bases short, with 11 bases between. Germline V gives CDR1 SGHTA, CDR2 FQGNSA. The CDR3 spans 15 residues.